The 9 T cell receptor beta chains below come from one sample, sequenced in a study of blood T cells in healthy people across ages. It was with a sample-barcoded 5' primer and a J-beta primer mix that a second PCR of about 7 to 12 cycles was run. TCRdb re-called the 5' RACE reads through MiXCR, storing one row per CDR3 protein. The sample records 1.4 million or so distinct CDR3 sequences, under 55% being singletons. The specimen sequenced was blood. Receptors originate from a woman under 30 in good health.

The rearrangement links TRBV7-2 to TRBJ2-3; unclear D gene. V gave up 0 bases and J gave up 0 bases, with 7 bases separating them. This CDR3 spans 15 amino acids. Germline CDR1 is SGHTA and CDR2 is FQGNSA. In DNA form, the CDR3 reads TGTACCAGCAGCTTAGCCGTCTCTAGCACAGATACGCAGTATTTT. It encodes CTSSLAVSSTDTQYF. The full variable domain, its missing parts supplied by reference TRBV7-2 and TRBJ2-3, is GAGVSQSPSNKVTEKGKDVELRCDPISGHTALYWYRQSLGQGLEFLIYFQGNSAPDKSGLPSDRFSAERTGGSVSTLTIQRTQQEDSAVYLCTSSLAVSSTDTQYFGPGTRLTVL.

This clonotype was detected only a few times. This chain connects TRBV12-3 or TRBV12-4 to TRBJ1-5; maybe TRBD1 (5 bases). The CDR3 consists of 16 residues. V dropped 2 bases and J dropped 2 bases, with 13 bases sitting between them. The CDR3 loop reads CASSLLAGPRNQPQHF. DNA of the CDR3: TGTGCCAGCAGTTTATTGGCGGGGCCACGCAATCAGCCCCAGCATTTT.

This chain links TRBV20-1 with TRBJ1-1; D ambiguous. V lost 3 bases and J lost 1, with 9 bases in between. Per germline, CDR1 DFQATT and CDR2 SNEGSKA (reference sequence). There are 13 residues in the CDR3. In nucleotides, the CDR3 is TGCAGTGCTAGCCAACTCCCGAACACTGAAGCTTTCTTT. As protein: CSASQLPNTEAFF.

This clonotype was detected once. A much larger clone differs from this one at a single base, so this may be a read error. The V and J genes are TRBV21-1 and TRBJ1-2; TRBD1, the table's D call, was not compared with the DNA. TRBV21-1 is designated a pseudogene. The CDR3 contains 12 residues. DNA of the CDR3: TGTGCCAGCGAGGGGGGGAACTATGGCTACACCTTC. It is translated as CASEGGNYGYTF.

This clonotype was seen a few times. The gene calls are TRBV4-2 and TRBJ2-1; 7 nucleotides agree with TRBD2. This CDR3 contains 15 residues. V was clipped by 4 bases and J by 6 bases; unmatched bases: 9. Germline CDR1 is LGHNA and CDR2 is YNFKEQ. The CDR3: CASSRPGSSGNEQFF. For the CDR3, the DNA is TGTGCCAGCAGCCGGCCCGGTTCTAGCGGCAATGAGCAGTTCTTC.

There are a few counts of this clonotype. This chain connects TRBV27 to TRBJ2-1; 11 bases are a match to TRBD2. Trimming cost V 3 bases and J 9 bases; bases outside gene matches: 7. CDR3 size: 15 residues. CDR1 is MNHEY and CDR2 is SMNVEV in the germline V gene (reference sequence). CDR3 DNA: TGTGCCAGCAGTTTTAGCGGGGGGGCCAGGATTGAGCAGTTCTTC. It encodes CASSFSGGARIEQFF.

The chain couples TRBV7-9 to TRBJ2-1; the match to TRBD2 covers 8 bases. The V segment lost 2 bases and the J segment 10 bases; nucleotides outside the gene matches: 10. CDR3 length equals 15 residues. Germline V gene lookup returns CDR1 SEHNR and CDR2 FQNEAQ (reference sequence). The CDR3 here is CASSLPGLVSREQFF. The CDR3 DNA reads TGTGCCAGCAGCTTACCGGGACTAGTCTCGCGAGAGCAGTTCTTC.

In this sample, this clonotype turned up a few times. In DNA form, the CDR3 reads TGCAGCGTACTCAGACAGGGGAAAAACACTGAAGCTTTCTTT. Protein: CSVLRQGKNTEAFF. This rearrangement joins TRBV29-1 to TRBJ1-1; 8 bases are shared with TRBD1. This CDR3 is 14 amino acids long. Germline values: CDR1 SQVTM, CDR2 ANQGSEA. J lost 2 bases, V lost 6 bases, and 8 bases had no gene match.

The rearrangement uses TRBV7-9 and TRBJ1-2, with 8 nucleotides matching TRBD1. The CDR3 runs 15 residues. Germline CDR1 and CDR2: SEHNR and FQNEAQ (reference sequence). After removal of 4 bases from V and 4 bases from J, the junction contained 8 bases not matched to a gene. CDR3 in amino acids: CASSSLGQDPYGYTF. The CDR3 nucleotides are TGTGCCAGCAGCTCCCTGGGACAGGATCCCTATGGCTACACCTTC.